The 5 T cell receptor beta chains reported below all come from one sample, sequenced in a study of blood T cell repertoires in COVID-19. The method was immunoSEQ multiplex PCR; TCRdb's version includes in-frame clones alone and lacks a portion of them. The sample yields 150,000 to 200,000 clones, more than 70% seen once. The material sequenced was peripheral blood. These TCRs come from a woman aged 80 or over with active or convalescent COVID-19.

The chain combines TRBV11-3 with TRBJ2-3; 7 bases match TRBD1. The germline V gene has CDR1 SGHNT and CDR2 YENEEA. The length of the CDR3 is 15 residues. The ends lost 5 bases at V and 0 bases at J; junction bases unmatched: 5. CDR3 bases: TGTGCCAGCAGCACTCGGACAGGTAGCACAGATACGCAGTATTTT. This sequence encodes CASSTRTGSTDTQYF.

Only one count was recorded for this clone. A read error may account for a junction end that differs from germline. The V and J genes are TRBV5-6 and TRBJ2-7; D is undetermined. The V gene's germline CDR1 is SGHDT and CDR2 YYEEEE. This CDR3 region has 13 residues. CDR3 bases: TGTGCCAGCACCTTGGACCTAGTGGACGAGCAGTACTTC. This sequence encodes CASTLDLVDEQYF.

This clone was counted between two and nine times. The chain employs TRBV4-1 and TRBJ1-6; 9 bases are shared with TRBD1. The V and J ends lost 4 bases and 10 bases, in that order; junction bases with no gene match: 8. The length of the CDR3 is 15 residues. Germline CDR1 reads MGHRA; CDR2 reads YSYEKL. The DNA of the CDR3 is TGCGCCAGCAGCCCCTCGGGACAGGGATCCTCACCCCTCCACTTT. Its protein is CASSPSGQGSSPLHF.

This clone has only one observation. The chain employs TRBV6-2 or TRBV6-3 and TRBJ1-6; the D gene is possibly TRBD1 (6 bases). From germline, CDR1 is MNHEY and CDR2 SVGEGT. V lost 2 bases, J lost 8 bases, and 13 bases lay in between. This CDR3 contains 15 residues. The CDR3 loop reads CASSYVDRSYSPLHF. CDR3 coding DNA: TGTGCCAGCAGTTACGTCGACAGGTCCTATTCACCCCTCCACTTT.

The rearrangement joins TRBV29-1 to TRBJ2-3, with TRBD1 identical over 7 bases. Germline V gives CDR1 SQVTM, CDR2 ANQGSEA. V shed 5 bases, J shed 4 bases, and the junction held 9 bases outside the gene matches. This CDR3 is built from 14 residues. In nucleotides, the CDR3 is TGCAGCGTTAAGAGGGGGCAGGCCCCAGATACGCAGTATTTT. The encoded protein is CSVKRGQAPDTQYF.